Below are 20 T cell receptor beta chains sequenced from a single sample in a study of T cells after yellow fever vaccination. TCRdb redid the calling of the 5' RACE reads with MiXCR, one entry per CDR3 protein. The data show some 320,000 distinct CDR3 sequences, with 4.1% seen just once and around 23% held by the top ten. Sequencing used PBMCs, obtained 5 days after the yellow fever booster vaccination. These receptors were collected from a man aged 18 to 29 who received the YFV17D yellow fever vaccine.

This clonotype was recorded at least ten times. The genes are TRBV24-1 and TRBJ2-3; no clear D gene. V was shortened by 7 bases and J by 1 base, with 11 bases between the two germline ends. The germline V gene has CDR1 KGHDR and CDR2 SFDVKD. The CDR3 is made up of 14 amino acids. The CDR3 sequence is CATRGAQGTDTQYF. CDR3 bases: TGTGCCACCAGAGGCGCGCAGGGCACAGATACGCAGTATTTT.

The chain carries TRBV20-1 and TRBJ2-2; D possibly corresponds to TRBD1 (6 bases). Trimming left V 6 bases short and J 6 bases short, with 17 bases between. This CDR3 has 14 residues. Germline-derived CDR1 and CDR2 are DFQATT and SNEGSKA (reference sequence). CDR3 DNA: TGCAGTGCGAAACCTCACAGGGAACCCGGGGAGCTGTTTTTT. It codes for CSAKPHREPGELFF.

This clonotype was observed many times. The V call is TRBV20-1, the J call TRBJ2-3, with D perhaps assigned TRBD1 or TRBD2 (5 bases each). The CDR3 runs 13 residues. Trimming took 6 bases from V and 5 from J, leaving 15 bases between them. CDR1 is DFQATT, CDR2 SNEGSKA, per germline (reference sequence). CDR3 nucleotide sequence: TGCAGTGCAGAGGACGGGGCCGGAGATACGCAGTATTTT. Amino acid sequence: CSAEDGAGDTQYF.

This clonotype occurred a few times. The gene calls are TRBV6-6 and TRBJ2-7, with D uncertain. This CDR3 is built from 13 residues. The germline CDR1 and CDR2 sequences are MNHNY and SVGAGI (reference sequence). Between the trimmed V and J ends, which lost 4 bases and 0 bases, there was a span of 7 bases. For the CDR3, the DNA is TGTGCCAGCAGTTCCCACAGCTCCTACGAGCAGTACGTC. Translating gives CASSSHSSYEQYV.

This chain connects TRBV28 to TRBJ2-5, with a tentative D call TRBD1 (6 bases). Germline V gene lookup returns CDR1 MDHEN and CDR2 SYDVKM. V lost 6 bases, J lost 5 bases, and 16 bases lay in between. CDR3 length: 14 residues. CDR3 sequence reads: CASRPPGAGETQYF. CDR3 sequence (DNA): TGTGCCAGCAGACCCCCAGGGGCAGGTGAGACCCAGTACTTC.

This chain connects TRBV14 to TRBJ2-3; D unclear. This CDR3 contains 12 residues. Between the trimmed V and J ends, which lost 2 bases and 4 bases, there was a span of 4 bases. Per the germline V gene, CDR1 is SGHDN and CDR2 is FVKESK. In DNA, the CDR3 is TGTGCCAGCAGCCAATCGGCAGATACGCAGTATTTT. Residues: CASSQSADTQYF.

The chain links TRBV6-5 to TRBJ2-1; 9 nucleotides agree with TRBD1. V was clipped by 0 bases and J by 9 bases; unmatched bases: 3. The length of the CDR3 is 14 residues. Germline CDR1 reads MNHEY; CDR2 reads SVGAGI. As DNA, the CDR3 is TGTGCCAGCAGTTACTCTACAGGGGGCGGTGAGCAGTTCTTC. It translates to CASSYSTGGGEQFF.

The chain uses TRBV19 and TRBJ2-5, with 12 bases aligning to TRBD2. The CDR3 covers 19 residues. The V segment lost 5 bases and the J segment 5 bases; nucleotides outside the gene matches: 18. Germline assignment: CDR1 LNHDA and CDR2 SQIVND (reference sequence). CDR3 nucleotide sequence: TGTGCCAGTAGTGACGCCACCCGGACTAGCGGGGATGCTAAGGAGACCCAGTACTTC. It yields the protein CASSDATRTSGDAKETQYF.

This clonotype has just a few counts. The chain combines TRBV20-1 with TRBJ2-4; D is tentatively TRBD1 or TRBD2 (5 bases each). Germline V gene sequence: CDR1 DFQATT, CDR2 SNEGSKA (reference sequence). Trimming shortened V by 3 bases and J by 6 bases, and 18 bases separated the two germline ends. This CDR3 is built from 15 residues. For the CDR3, the DNA is TGCAGTGCTAGGATGCCGTCCGGGACGGGAAACATTCAGTACTTC. Protein product: CSARMPSGTGNIQYF.

The chain recombines TRBV5-1 with TRBJ1-2; D is uncertain. The CDR3 runs 13 residues. From germline, CDR1 is SGHRS and CDR2 YFSETQ. The germline V and J ends were trimmed by 2 bases and 2 bases, with 7 bases remaining between them. The CDR3 spells CASSFSQNYGYTF. The CDR3 DNA reads as TGCGCCAGCAGCTTTTCACAGAACTATGGCTACACCTTC.

V gene TRBV4-1 combines with J gene TRBJ2-3; the D is unclear. Germline V gene data show CDR1 as MGHRA and CDR2 as YSYEKL. V lost 0 bases and J 5 bases, leaving 15 bases between the germline ends. The CDR3 sequence is 16 residues long. The CDR3 spells CASSQEGWDSRDTQYF. CDR3 bases: TGCGCCAGCAGCCAAGAAGGGTGGGATTCCAGAGATACGCAGTATTTT.

The V gene is TRBV7-2, the J gene TRBJ2-7; TRBD1 matches at 8 bases. Losses at the gene ends were 5 bases for V and 2 bases for J; bases not matched to a gene: 2. Germline V gene sequence: CDR1 SGHTA, CDR2 FQGNSA. The CDR3 is made up of 13 amino acids. The CDR3 loop is CASSPTGAYEQYF. The CDR3 DNA sequence: TGTGCCAGCAGCCCGACAGGGGCCTACGAGCAGTACTTC.

The gene calls are TRBV20-1 and TRBJ2-4; 8 bases are shared with TRBD1. The CDR3 loop spans 13 amino acids. The germline V gene has CDR1 DFQATT and CDR2 SNEGSKA (reference sequence). Losses at the gene ends were 6 bases for V and 7 bases for J; bases not matched to a gene: 8. The DNA for the CDR3 is TGCAGTGCCCCCGGGACAGGCAGTAACATTCAGTACTTC. This sequence encodes CSAPGTGSNIQYF.

This chain joins TRBV7-3 and TRBJ2-6; a weak D match, TRBD1 (6 bases). The CDR3 is 19 residues long. Germline CDR1 reads SGHTA; CDR2 reads FQGTGA. Trimming shortened V by 7 bases and J by 1 base, and 23 bases separated the two germline ends. In nucleotides, the CDR3 is TGTGCCAGCACCCTTGTCAAGGGGGATTCGCTTTCTGGGGCCAACGTCCTGACTTTC. Its protein is CASTLVKGDSLSGANVLTF.

Only a few counts were recorded for this clonotype. The chain links TRBV5-1 to TRBJ2-7; D gene unclear. V was clipped by 0 bases and J by 0 bases, with 10 bases between them. Per the germline V gene, CDR1 is SGHRS and CDR2 is YFSETQ. The CDR3 covers 15 residues. This CDR3 is CASSLEYQSSYEQYF. CDR3 bases: TGCGCCAGCAGCTTGGAATACCAAAGCTCCTACGAGCAGTACTTC.

In this sample, this clonotype turned up a few times. The rearrangement links TRBV20-1 to TRBJ2-2, with D possibly being TRBD1 or TRBD2 (6 bases each). The CDR3 has 14 residues. Trimming left V 0 bases short and J 10 bases short, with 15 bases between. The germline gives CDR1 DFQATT, CDR2 SNEGSKA (reference sequence). The chain's CDR3 is CSARDVGGGPELFF. As DNA, the CDR3 is TGCAGTGCTAGAGATGTGGGGGGCGGACCGGAGCTGTTTTTT.

V gene TRBV28 combines with J gene TRBJ2-3; TRBD2 matches at 7 bases. The germline V gene encodes CDR1 MDHEN and CDR2 SYDVKM. The V gene end was trimmed by 5 bases and the J gene end by 14 bases; junction bases not matched to a gene: 16. The CDR3 sequence is 14 residues long. CDR3 protein: CASSPSGRVSSGYF. CDR3 nucleotides: TGTGCCAGCAGTCCATCTGGGAGAGTCTCTAGCGGGTATTTT.

V is TRBV14 and J is TRBJ1-4; the D is unclear. Trimming left V 0 bases short and J 8 bases short, with 16 bases between. Per the germline V gene, CDR1 is SGHDN and CDR2 is FVKESK. There are 16 residues in the CDR3. In nucleotides, the CDR3 is TGTGCCAGCAGCCAAGATTTGAGGCCCTTGGAGGAAAAACTGTTTTTT. It encodes CASSQDLRPLEEKLFF. Together with reference TRBV14 and TRBJ1-4, the CDR3 gives the full variable domain: EAGVTQFPSHSVIEKGQTVTLRCDPISGHDNLYWYRRVMGKEIKFLLHFVKESKQDESGMPNNRFLAERTGGTYSTLKVQPAELEDSGVYFCASSQDLRPLEEKLFFGSGTQLSVL.

This sequence joins TRBV28 and TRBJ2-3; D is perhaps TRBD1 (6 bases). The V end lost 6 bases, the J end lost 2 bases, and 21 bases lay between the germline ends. The germline V gene encodes CDR1 MDHEN and CDR2 SYDVKM. The CDR3 has 17 residues. CDR3: CASRTSLRGGYTDTQYF. CDR3 in DNA: TGTGCCAGCAGGACCTCGCTTAGAGGGGGATACACAGATACGCAGTATTTT. The full variable domain, rest sourced from reference TRBV28 and TRBJ2-3, is DVKVTQSSRYLVKRTGEKVFLECVQDMDHENMFWYRQDPGLGLRLIYFSYDVKMKEKGDIPEGYSVSREKKERFSLILESASTNQTSMYLCASRTSLRGGYTDTQYFGPGTRLTVL.

This clonotype was counted many times. V and J are TRBV19 and TRBJ1-1; no reliable D call. The CDR3 covers 14 residues. Trimming removed 9 bases at V and 1 base at J, with 15 bases between. The germline V gene encodes CDR1 LNHDA and CDR2 SQIVND (reference sequence). The CDR3: CASTSGFGNTEAFF. As DNA, the CDR3 is TGTGCCAGCACCTCGGGTTTTGGGAACACTGAAGCTTTCTTT.